Listed below are T cell receptor beta chains from one sample, sequenced in a study of immune evolution from preneoplasia to lung adenocarcinoma. TCRdb's table, derived via immunoSEQ multiplex PCR, lists solely in-frame clones and lacks some. Seen here are about 21,000 clones, about 80% observed once, and the top ten hold around 6%. Sequencing was done on a sample of FFPE invasive lung adenocarcinoma tissue. Receptors originate from a person aged 55 to 75 with lung adenocarcinoma. CDR3s leave out the opening cysteine and the closing phenylalanine or tryptophan.

cdr3_length	v_call	j_call	cdr3_aa
12	TRBV2	TRBJ2-7	ASRGGNHGDEQY
13	TRBV7-9	TRBJ2-1	ASSPAGGPYNEQF
11	TRBV18	TRBJ2-3	ASSQRVGDTQY
12	TRBV18	TRBJ2-7	ASVRTGSGYEQY
11	TRBV11-3	TRBJ2-7	ASSSTGVSEQY
11	TRBV18	TRBJ1-2	ASSPTPNSGYT
9	TRBV18	TRBJ2-5	ASSSQETQY
12	TRBV6-1	TRBJ2-7	ASCTSGTTYEQY
13	TRBV2	TRBJ2-1	ASALGLAGASEQF
14	TRBV18	TRBJ2-2	ASSREQGSVTGELF
12	TRBV7-2	TRBJ2-1	ASSFGRQLNEQF
14	TRBV5-4	TRBJ2-1	ASSWGQGGTYNEQF
12	TRBV25-1	TRBJ1-2	ASSESGTLGGYT
12	TRBV5-1	TRBJ1-2	ASTPGTGPYGYT
13	TRBV18	TRBJ1-5	ASSPGDDSNQPQH
11	TRBV6-5	TRBJ1-1	ASSSHRDTEAF
12	TRBV18	TRBJ2-1	ASSPYVRTNEQF
12	TRBV5-4	TRBJ1-2	ASSSDPIGYGYT
13	TRBV11-3	TRBJ2-2	ASSLGGAGTGELF
11	TRBV7-2	TRBJ1-1	ASSLSGNTEAF
11	TRBV5-1	TRBJ2-1	ASRSEGRNEQF